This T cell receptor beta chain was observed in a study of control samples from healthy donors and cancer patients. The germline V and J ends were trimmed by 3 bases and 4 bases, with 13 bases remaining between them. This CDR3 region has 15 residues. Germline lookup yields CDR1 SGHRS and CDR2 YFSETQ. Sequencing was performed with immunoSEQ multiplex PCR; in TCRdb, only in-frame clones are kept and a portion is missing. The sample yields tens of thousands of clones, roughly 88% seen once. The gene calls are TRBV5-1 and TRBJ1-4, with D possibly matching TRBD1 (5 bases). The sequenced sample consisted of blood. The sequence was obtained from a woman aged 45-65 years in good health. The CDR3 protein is CASSWQGPFNEKLFF. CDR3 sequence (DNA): TGCGCCAGCAGCTGGCAGGGCCCCTTTAATGAAAAACTGTTTTTT.